This TCR beta chain was observed in a study of blood T cell repertoires in COVID-19 (dated by TCRdb to about 2020). With regard to the full study: Samples covering the acute and convalescent phases of COVID-19 were provided by collaborators in the United States, Italy and Spain. The material from the prospective study consisted of cDNA or gDNA derived from T cells, B-cell-depleted T cells, or PBMCs. Subjects who had been exposed to COVID-19, were actively infected with it, or had recovered from it provided the deeply sampled blood TCRbeta repertoires that made up the dataset. The repertoires were released in a freely available public database meant as a resource for research on the immune response to SARS-CoV-2. The samples were drawn from the first 160 participants of the ongoing ImmuneRACE study and from 1,254 subjects provided by 6 global collaborators. The sample metadata nearly always contained a de-identified subject ID, COVID-19 status, age in years and sex. Where available, HLA class I and class II types were taken from metadata supplied by the sample provider and were not determined by assay-based typing. Broader findings and caveats from the paper: How much clinical and demographic metadata was included differed by source and by participant, and the metadata was provided uncurated.

Deletion took 5 bases off V and 6 bases off J, with a span of 14 bases between the germline ends. Per the germline V gene, MDHEN is the CDR1 and SYDVKM is the CDR2. From the cysteine up to the phenylalanine, the CDR3 has a length of 15 residues. The DNA shown is the 45-base CDR3, in frame from base 1. Another Seattle source contributed samples from volunteer blood donors who had recovered from COVID-19. The collaborating institutions used their own protocols to collect whole blood in K2EDTA tubes. For TCRbeta analysis, collaborator samples were shipped as frozen whole blood, as isolated PBMCs, or as DNA extracted from either sample type. Concerning this clone: Its cognate antigen has yet to be identified. No much larger clone exists at a distance of one base, and base qualities are not known.

TCRbeta CDR3 regions were amplified from genomic DNA by means of the immunoSEQ Assay, a bias-controlled multiplex PCR. In the authors' own workflow: The number of nucleated cells in each sample was estimated from the amplification of reference gene primers within the assay. To quantify the absolute abundance of each unique TCRbeta CDR3 rearrangement, sequence reads were collapsed and filtered. For each sample, productive Simpson clonality was calculated as the square root of Simpson's diversity index over productive rearrangements. TCRdb provides this immuneACCESS table in a form limited to in-frame rearrangements. Some clones are lacking; in checked studies, under half of them reflect an unresolved V gene, and why the rest are absent is not known. Clonal size and the V and J genes are those of that table, whereas D and trimming came from the DNA. The sample data list 200,000 to 300,000 clones, and roughly 84% of these were observed just once. 1.5% of the sample goes to the ten largest clones.

The V gene is TRBV28 and the J gene is TRBJ1-6; TRBD1 could be the D gene, as 6 bases match. The source is a middle-aged woman who had recovered from COVID-19. Specimen: peripheral blood. In nucleotide form, the sequence is TGTGCCAGCAGTCCCAGGGGTGTTCTTAATTCACCCCTCCACTTT. This yields the protein CASSPRGVLNSPLHF.